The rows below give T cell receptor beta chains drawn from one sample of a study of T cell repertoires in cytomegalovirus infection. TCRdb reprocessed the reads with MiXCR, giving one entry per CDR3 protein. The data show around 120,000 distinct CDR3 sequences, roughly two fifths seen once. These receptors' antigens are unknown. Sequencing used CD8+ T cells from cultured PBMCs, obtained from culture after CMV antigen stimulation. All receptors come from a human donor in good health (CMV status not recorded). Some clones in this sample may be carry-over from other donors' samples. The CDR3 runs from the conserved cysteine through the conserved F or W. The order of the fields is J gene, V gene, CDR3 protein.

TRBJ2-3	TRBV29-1	CSVGDRDLKSTDTQYF
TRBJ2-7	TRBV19	CASSIAPSYEQYF
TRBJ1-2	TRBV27	CASSPGFGGPYGYTF
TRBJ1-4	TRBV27	CASRPLTVPNEKLFF
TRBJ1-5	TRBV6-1	CASSDGTGGDQPQHF
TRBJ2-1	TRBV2	CASSDGGQGAPEQFF
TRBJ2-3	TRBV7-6	CASSLEAGGPADTQYF
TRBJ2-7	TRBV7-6	CASSQFAGTGGAYEQYF
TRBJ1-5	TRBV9	CASSVSGGLNQPQHF
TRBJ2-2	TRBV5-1	CASSLETGGANTGELFF
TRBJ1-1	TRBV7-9	CASSPRGGGNTEAFF
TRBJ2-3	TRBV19	CASNSGWGDTQYF
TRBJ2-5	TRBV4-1	CASSTPTGSVETQYF
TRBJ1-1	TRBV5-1	CASSLTDGYTEAFF
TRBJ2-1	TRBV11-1	CASSLSWGDRGVNEQFF
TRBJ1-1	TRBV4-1	CASSQENWGNTEAFF
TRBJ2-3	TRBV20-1	CSARGSGQANSLTDTQYF
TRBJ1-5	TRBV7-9	CASSSTGGDPYSNQPQHF
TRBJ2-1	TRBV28	CASSPRGGNEQFF
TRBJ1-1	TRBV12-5	CASGWDGQVYTEAFF
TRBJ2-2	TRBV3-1	CASSHLTGTEAGELFF
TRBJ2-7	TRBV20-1	CSARSILAGGYEQYF
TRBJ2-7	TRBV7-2	CASRGLAGGWSSYEQYF
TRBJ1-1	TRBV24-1	CATSDPGLEGEAFF
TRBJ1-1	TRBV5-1	CASSYTGLTEAFF
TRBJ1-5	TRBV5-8	CASSSGYQPQHF
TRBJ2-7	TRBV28	CASSLGDPMGYEQYF
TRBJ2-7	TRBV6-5	CASMPAGQVLYF
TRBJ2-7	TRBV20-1	CSGVRVSSYEQYF
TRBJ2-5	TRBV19	CASSIDLRQGPETQYF
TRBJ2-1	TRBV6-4	CASSVGLYNEQFF
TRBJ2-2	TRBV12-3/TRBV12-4	CASSSPDSGGRTGELFF
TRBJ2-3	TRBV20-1	CSARAPGHLIYTQYF
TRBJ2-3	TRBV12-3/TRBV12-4	CASSQLGSGASTDTQYF
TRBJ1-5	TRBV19	CATTGPLGNQPQHF
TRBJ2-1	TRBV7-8	CASSLAVAGTVRPSYNEQFF